The clone carrying this TCR beta chain occurred many times. Its target is not known. The data were obtained in a study of identical twins. Points from the study as a whole: The same donors were not followed; conclusions instead depended on cross-sectional statistical analysis. For cord blood, abundant beta clonotypes had fewer insertions, unlike memory repertoires, which showed none.

Each cDNA held unique molecular identifiers, and template switching gave it a universal primer site. TCRdb re-derived calls from the 5' RACE reads in MiXCR, one entry per CDR3 protein. The repertoire holds around 240,000 distinct CDR3 sequences, with 10% to 13% as singletons. Source material: memory T cells sorted from blood. The sequence was collected from a man in his forties or fifties in good health.

CDR3 in amino acids: CASSLIAGFEEQYF. The CDR3 DNA is TGTGCCAGCAGTTTAATAGCTGGTTTCGAGGAGCAGTACTTC. The chain employs TRBV12-3 or TRBV12-4 and TRBJ2-4; D call uncertain. V lost 2 bases and J 13 bases, leaving 18 bases between the germline ends. The CDR3 consists of 14 residues.